This entry features one TCR beta chain sequence. No cognate antigen has been identified for it. No base quality values were provided; no much bigger clone lies one nucleotide off. The entry originates in a study of control samples from healthy donors and cancer patients (dated by TCRdb to 2019 to 2021). The library was built by means of the immunoSEQ multiplex PCR assay. TCRdb took over this immuneACCESS table, retaining in-frame rearrangements with V and J assigned. Such tables are incomplete; in checked studies, under half of the missing clones stem from an unresolved V gene, and the remainder is unexplained. Recorded for this sample are about 84,000 clones; 91% of them occurred a single time. The ten largest account for around 17% of the sample. CDR3 length: 12 amino acids, cysteine to phenylalanine. The DNA shown is the 36-base CDR3, in frame from base 1. V loses 2 bases, J loses 5 bases, and the germline ends lie 6 bases apart. From a lookup of the germline V gene, CDR1 and CDR2 are MNHEY and SVGEGT.

Sequencing input: blood. The rearranged chain carries TRBV6-2 or TRBV6-3 and TRBJ1-1, with the D gene not confidently named. The sequence was obtained from a middle-aged man in good health. The DNA is as follows: TGTGCCAGCAGTTACACAGTGACTGAAGCTTTCTTT. It codes for CASSYTVTEAFF.